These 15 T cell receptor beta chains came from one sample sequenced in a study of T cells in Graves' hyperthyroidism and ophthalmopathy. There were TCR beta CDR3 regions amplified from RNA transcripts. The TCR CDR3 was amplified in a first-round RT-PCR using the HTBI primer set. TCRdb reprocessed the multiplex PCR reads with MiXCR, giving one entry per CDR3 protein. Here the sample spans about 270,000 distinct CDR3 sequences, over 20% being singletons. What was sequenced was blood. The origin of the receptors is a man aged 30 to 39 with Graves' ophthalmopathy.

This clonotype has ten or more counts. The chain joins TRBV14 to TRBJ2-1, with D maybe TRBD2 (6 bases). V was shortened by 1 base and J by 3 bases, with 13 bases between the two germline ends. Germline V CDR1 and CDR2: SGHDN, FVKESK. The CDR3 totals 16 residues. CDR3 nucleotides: TGTGCCAGCAGCCAAGGGAGGAGGGTCCTCTACAATGAGCAGTTCTTC. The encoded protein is CASSQGRRVLYNEQFF.

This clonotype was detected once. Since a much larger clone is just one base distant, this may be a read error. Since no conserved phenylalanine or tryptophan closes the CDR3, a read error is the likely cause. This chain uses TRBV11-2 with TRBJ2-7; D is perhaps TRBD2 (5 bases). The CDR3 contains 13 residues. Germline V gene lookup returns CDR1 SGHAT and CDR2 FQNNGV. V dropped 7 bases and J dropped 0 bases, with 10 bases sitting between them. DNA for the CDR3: TGTGCCAGCAAAGGAGGCGTCTCCTACGAGCAGTACTCC. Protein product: CASKGGVSYEQYS.

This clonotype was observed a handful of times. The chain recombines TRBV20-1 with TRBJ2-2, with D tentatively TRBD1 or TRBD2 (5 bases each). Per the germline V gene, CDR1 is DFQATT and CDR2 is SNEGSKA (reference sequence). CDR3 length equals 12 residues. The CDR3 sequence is CSGTTDTGELFF. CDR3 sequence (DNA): TGCAGCGGGACGACGGACACCGGGGAGCTGTTTTTT.

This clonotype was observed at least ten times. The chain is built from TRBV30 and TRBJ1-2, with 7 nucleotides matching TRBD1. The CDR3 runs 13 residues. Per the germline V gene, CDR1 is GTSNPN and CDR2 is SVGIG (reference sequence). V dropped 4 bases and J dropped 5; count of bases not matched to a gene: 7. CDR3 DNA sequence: TGTGCCTGGATGGGGGACAGTGGGTATGGCTACACCTTC. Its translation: CAWMGDSGYGYTF.

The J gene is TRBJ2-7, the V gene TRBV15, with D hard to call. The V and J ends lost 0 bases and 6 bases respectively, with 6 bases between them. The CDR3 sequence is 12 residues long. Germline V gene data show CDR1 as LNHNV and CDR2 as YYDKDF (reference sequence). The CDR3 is CATSRDESEQYF. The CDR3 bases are TGTGCCACCAGCAGAGATGAGTCCGAGCAGTACTTC.

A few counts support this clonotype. DNA of the CDR3: TGCAGTGCTAGTATCCCAACGGGCAATCAGCCCCAGCATTTT. It specifies CSASIPTGNQPQHF. This chain connects TRBV20-1 to TRBJ1-5; no reliable D call. This CDR3 is built from 14 residues. V was shortened by 3 bases and J by 2 bases, with 11 bases between the two germline ends. Germline loops: CDR1 DFQATT, CDR2 SNEGSKA (reference sequence).

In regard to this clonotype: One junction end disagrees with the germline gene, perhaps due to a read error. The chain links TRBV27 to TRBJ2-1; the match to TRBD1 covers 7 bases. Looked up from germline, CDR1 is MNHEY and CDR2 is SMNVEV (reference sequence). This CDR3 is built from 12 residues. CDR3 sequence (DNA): TGTGCCCGCAGAGGAACAGGGGATGAGCAGTTCTTC. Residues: CARRGTGDEQFF.

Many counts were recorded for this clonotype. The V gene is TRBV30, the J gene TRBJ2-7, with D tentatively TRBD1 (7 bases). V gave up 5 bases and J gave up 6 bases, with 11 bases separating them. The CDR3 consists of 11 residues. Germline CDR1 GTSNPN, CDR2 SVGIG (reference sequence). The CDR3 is CAWSQGGEQYF. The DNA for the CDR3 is TGTGCCTGGTCTCAGGGGGGCGAGCAGTACTTC.

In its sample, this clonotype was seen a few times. CDR3 bases: TGTGCCAGCAGGACCGGGACCACCTACAATGAGCAGTTCTTC. Protein sequence: CASRTGTTYNEQFF. This rearrangement joins TRBV27 to TRBJ2-1; possibly TRBD1 or TRBD2 for D (5 bases each). The germline gives CDR1 MNHEY, CDR2 SMNVEV (reference sequence). CDR3 size: 14 residues. Trimming shortened V by 6 bases and J by 2 bases, and 11 bases separated the two germline ends.

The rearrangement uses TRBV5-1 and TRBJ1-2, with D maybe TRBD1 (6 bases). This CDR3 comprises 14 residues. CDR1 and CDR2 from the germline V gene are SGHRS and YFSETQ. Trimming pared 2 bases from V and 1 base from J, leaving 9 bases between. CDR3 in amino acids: CASSFRDNNYGYTF. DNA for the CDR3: TGCGCCAGCAGCTTCCGGGACAATAACTATGGCTACACCTTC.

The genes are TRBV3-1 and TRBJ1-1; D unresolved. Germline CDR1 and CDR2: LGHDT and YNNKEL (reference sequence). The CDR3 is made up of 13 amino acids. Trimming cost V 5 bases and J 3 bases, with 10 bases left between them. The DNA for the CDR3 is TGTGCCAGCAGCAACACACGGGACACTGAAGCTTTCTTT. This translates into CASSNTRDTEAFF.

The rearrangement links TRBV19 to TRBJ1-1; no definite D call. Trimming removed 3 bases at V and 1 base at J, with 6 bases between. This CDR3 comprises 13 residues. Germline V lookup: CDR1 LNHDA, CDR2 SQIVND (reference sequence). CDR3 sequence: CASSIPENTEAFF. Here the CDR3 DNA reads TGTGCCAGTAGTATCCCAGAGAACACTGAAGCTTTCTTT.

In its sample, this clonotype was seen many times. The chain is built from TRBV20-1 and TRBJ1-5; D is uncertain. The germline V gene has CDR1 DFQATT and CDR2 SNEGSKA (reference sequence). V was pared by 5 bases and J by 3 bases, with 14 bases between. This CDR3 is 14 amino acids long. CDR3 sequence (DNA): TGCAGTGCTCCATCGGCGGGAGCCAATCAGCCCCAGCATTTT. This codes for CSAPSAGANQPQHF.

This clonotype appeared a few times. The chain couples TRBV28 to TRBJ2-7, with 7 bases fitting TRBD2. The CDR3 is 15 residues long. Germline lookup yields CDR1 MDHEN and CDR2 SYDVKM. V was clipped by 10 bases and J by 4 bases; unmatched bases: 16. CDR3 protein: CATLGPGRGVYEQYF. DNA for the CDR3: TGTGCCACACTTGGTCCGGGACGGGGGGTTTACGAGCAGTACTTC.

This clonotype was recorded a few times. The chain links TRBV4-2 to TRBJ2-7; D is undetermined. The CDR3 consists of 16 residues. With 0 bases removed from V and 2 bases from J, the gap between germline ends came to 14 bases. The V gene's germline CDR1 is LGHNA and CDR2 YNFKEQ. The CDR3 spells CASSQDGRAGAYEQYF. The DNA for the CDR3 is TGTGCCAGCAGCCAAGACGGAAGGGCCGGCGCCTACGAGCAGTACTTC.